These 11 T cell receptor beta chains came from one sample sequenced in a study of CD8 T cells in Susac syndrome. An input of roughly 0.5 to 1 ug of RNA was subjected to reverse transcription using random hexamers. TCRdb processed the immunoSEQ multiplex PCR reads anew with MiXCR; each CDR3 protein has one entry. This table holds 150,000 to 180,000 distinct CDR3 sequences, roughly 96% found once. The sample was CD8+ T cells from PBMCs. The receptors were gathered from a human donor with multiple sclerosis.

V is TRBV4-1 and J is TRBJ2-7; TRBD1 or TRBD2 may be the D gene (5 bases each). This CDR3 has 14 residues. Germline V gene lookup returns CDR1 MGHRA and CDR2 YSYEKL. The V end lost 1 base, the J end lost 5 bases, and 12 bases lay between the germline ends. CDR3 sequence: CASSQVYGADEQYF. The CDR3 DNA follows: TGCGCCAGCAGCCAAGTATACGGGGCCGACGAGCAGTACTTC.

V gene TRBV6-2 or TRBV6-3 combines with J gene TRBJ2-6; 7 bases line up with TRBD1. CDR3 length: 17 amino acids. CDR1 is MNHEY, CDR2 SVGEGT, per germline. Germline trimming cut 4 bases from V and 0 bases from J; bases unmatched to any gene: 6. This CDR3 is CASSSWTGPSGANVLTF. The CDR3 nucleotides read TGTGCCAGCAGTTCATGGACAGGTCCCTCTGGGGCCAACGTCCTGACTTTC.

The rearrangement joins TRBV30 to TRBJ1-2; tentatively, D is TRBD1 (6 bases). The CDR3 contains 12 residues. V gave up 7 bases and J gave up 6 bases, with 15 bases separating them. The germline V gene has CDR1 GTSNPN and CDR2 SVGIG (reference sequence). Here the CDR3 reads CASQEGVDGYTF. The CDR3 bases are TGTGCCTCTCAGGAGGGGGTCGATGGCTACACCTTC.

The rearrangement uses TRBV3-1 and TRBJ2-2, with a possible D match to TRBD2 (5 bases). Trimming stripped 0 bases from V and 7 bases from J, with 15 bases between. Germline values: CDR1 LGHDT, CDR2 YNNKEL (reference sequence). This CDR3 contains 16 residues. Here the CDR3 DNA reads TGTGCCAGCAGCCAAGACGAAAGCCCCCGGGACGGGGAGCTGTTTTTT. Its protein product is CASSQDESPRDGELFF.

The chain links TRBV29-1 to TRBJ1-1, with D maybe TRBD1 (5 bases). Germline values: CDR1 SQVTM, CDR2 ANQGSEA. Trimming took off 4 bases at V and 1 base at J, with 7 bases between the two ends. There are 12 residues in the CDR3. The CDR3 DNA reads as TGCAGCGTTGTCGGGGGGAACACTGAAGCTTTCTTT. Its translation: CSVVGGNTEAFF. The full variable domain, its missing parts supplied by reference TRBV29-1 and TRBJ1-1, is SAVISQKPSRDICQRGTSLTIQCQVDSQVTMMFWYRQQPGQSLTLIATANQGSEATYESGFVIDKFPISRPNLTFSTLTVSNMSPEDSSIYLCSVVGGNTEAFFGQGTRLTVV.

J is TRBJ2-7 and V is TRBV9; D might be TRBD1 or TRBD2, each matching 6 bases. Germline loops: CDR1 SGDLS, CDR2 YYNGEE. Trimming removed 3 bases from V and 2 bases from J, with 18 bases in between. The length of the CDR3 is 16 residues. CDR3 sequence (DNA): TGTGCCAGCAGCGGTGGGGGGCACAGCCCAACCTACGAGCAGTACTTC. Protein: CASSGGGHSPTYEQYF.

This chain joins TRBV16 and TRBJ1-1; maybe TRBD1 (5 bases). CDR3 length: 13 amino acids. CDR1 is KGHSY, CDR2 FQNENV, per germline. The V gene lost 0 bases and the J gene lost 11 bases, with 13 bases spanning the gap. CDR3 bases: TGTGCCAGCAGCCAATCTAAATGGGGCTGGGCTTTCTTT. It codes for CASSQSKWGWAFF.

The rearrangement links TRBV7-9 to TRBJ2-7, with no clear D. Germline V lookup: CDR1 SEHNR, CDR2 FQNEAQ (reference sequence). The CDR3 is 12 residues long. Trimming removed 1 base from V and 5 bases from J, with 6 bases in between. The CDR3: CASSLGTHEQYV. In DNA, the CDR3 is TGTGCCAGCAGCTTAGGGACCCACGAGCAGTACGTC.

This clonotype was detected only once. This chain connects TRBV20-1 to TRBJ2-1, with D possibly matching TRBD1 (5 bases). The CDR3 consists of 15 residues. Germline V gene data show CDR1 as DFQATT and CDR2 as SNEGSKA (reference sequence). V was clipped by 6 bases and J by 2 bases, with 17 bases between them. For the CDR3, the DNA is TGCAGTGCCAGGGCGAAGCAATTACCCTACAATGAGCAGTTCTTC. Translated: CSARAKQLPYNEQFF.

This clonotype was counted once. V usage is TRBV5-1 and J usage is TRBJ2-1, with 7 nucleotides matching TRBD1. Germline CDR1 and CDR2: SGHRS and YFSETQ. V lost 4 bases to trimming and J lost 4 bases; unmatched junction nucleotides: 5. The length of the CDR3 is 14 residues. CDR3 DNA: TGCGCCAGCAGCCGGGACAGCGATTACAATGAGCAGTTCTTC. It encodes CASSRDSDYNEQFF. Full variable domain (remainder filled in from reference TRBV5-1 and TRBJ2-1): KAGVTQTPRYLIKTRGQQVTLSCSPISGHRSVSWYQQTPGQGLQFLFEYFSETQRNKGNFPGRFSGRQFSNSRSEMNVSTLELGDSALYLCASSRDSDYNEQFFGPGTRLTVL.

V is TRBV27 and J is TRBJ2-7; 7 nucleotides agree with TRBD2. The CDR3 extends over 15 amino acids. With V trimmed by 6 bases and J by 3 bases, 11 bases remained unmatched. Germline values: CDR1 MNHEY, CDR2 SMNVEV (reference sequence). The CDR3 nucleotides read TGTGCCAGCAGCCTAGTCTCGACTAGCCGCTACGAGCAGTACTTC. It yields the protein CASSLVSTSRYEQYF.